The clone carrying this T cell receptor (beta chain) appeared a few times. Its antigen is unknown. Profiled with immunoSEQ multiplex PCR; TCRdb holds only in-frame clones, not every one. The sample contains fewer than 80,000 clones, 85% to 90% of which appear only once. The data belong to a study of OX40 agonist ivuxolimab in advanced cancers. Study results and caveats: Expanded peripheral T cell antigen specificity was not determined.

The CDR3 is made up of 14 amino acids. Trimming took off 2 bases at V and 5 bases at J, with 12 bases between the two ends. Germline CDR1 is SGHTA and CDR2 is FQGNSA. The sample in question was CD4+ or CD8+ T cells sorted from blood, obtained in a trial of the OX40 agonist ivuxolimab. This chain connects TRBV7-2 to TRBJ2-5; D is possibly TRBD1 (5 bases). The sequence came from an adult with an advanced solid tumor such as melanoma, head and neck, liver or kidney cancer. The CDR3 sequence: CASSLQGVGETQYF. In nucleotides, the CDR3 is TGTGCCAGCAGCTTACAGGGTGTAGGCGAGACCCAGTACTTC.